Following are 23 T cell receptor beta chains from one sample sequenced in a study of blood T cell repertoires in COVID-19. Produced via immunoSEQ multiplex PCR; TCRdb's table is partial and in-frame only. The sample contains more than 400,000 clones, roughly 90% of which appear only once. The source material was PBMCs or T cells enriched from blood (not recorded which). These TCRs come from a woman aged 18-29 years who had recovered from COVID-19.

Regarding this clone: Other nucleotide sequences from this sample produce the same CDR3. The genes are TRBV28 and TRBJ1-5; D unclear. The CDR3 spans 13 residues. Germline values: CDR1 MDHEN, CDR2 SYDVKM. Trimming took off 3 bases at V and 4 bases at J, with 7 bases between the two ends. The CDR3 region has the DNA TGTGCCAGCAGTTTTGCCGGGAATCAGCCCCAGCATTTT. This sequence encodes CASSFAGNQPQHF.

This chain uses TRBV2 with TRBJ1-4; 8 bases match TRBD1. Germline CDR1 and CDR2: SNHLY and FYNNEI. CDR3 size: 14 residues. Trimming took 9 bases from V and 5 from J; bases not matched to a gene: 8. In nucleotides, the CDR3 is TGTGCCAGTAGGGACAGGACAGCGAATGAAAAACTGTTTTTT. Protein sequence: CASRDRTANEKLFF.

The gene calls are TRBV4-2 and TRBJ2-5, with TRBD2 matching 9 bases. This CDR3 spans 17 amino acids. Germline assignment: CDR1 LGHNA and CDR2 YNFKEQ. J gave up 2 bases and V 5 bases, and 12 bases lay outside the gene matches. This chain's CDR3 is CASSSQPRGGNQETQYF. The CDR3 DNA follows: TGTGCCAGCAGCTCCCAGCCGCGGGGGGGTAATCAAGAGACCCAGTACTTC.

The chain joins TRBV10-1 to TRBJ2-1; D ambiguous. Germline V gene sequence: CDR1 WNHNN, CDR2 SYGVQD (reference sequence). The CDR3 is 13 amino acids. Trimming removed 1 base from V and 3 bases from J, with 4 bases in between. The CDR3 nucleotides are TGCGCCAGCAGTGAGTTCATCTACAATGAGCAGTTCTTC. This encodes CASSEFIYNEQFF.

This sequence joins TRBV7-2 and TRBJ2-2, with 9 bases fitting TRBD1. The CDR3 has 15 amino acids. With 5 bases clipped from V and 4 bases from J, the junction kept 5 bases outside the gene matches. Germline V CDR1 and CDR2: SGHTA, FQGNSA. The DNA for the CDR3 is TGTGCCAGCAGCACCAACAGGGGGCTCACCGGGGAGCTGTTTTTT. It is translated as CASSTNRGLTGELFF.

The chain links TRBV7-9 to TRBJ1-1; D ambiguous. This CDR3 comprises 10 residues. The germline V gene has CDR1 SEHNR and CDR2 FQNEAQ (reference sequence). V lost 3 bases and J 10 bases, leaving 6 bases between the germline ends. This CDR3 is CASSFVAAFF. The CDR3 DNA reads TGTGCCAGCAGCTTTGTGGCAGCTTTCTTT.

This clone has more than one count but fewer than ten. This chain connects TRBV18 to TRBJ1-1, with 9 bases lining up with TRBD1. CDR1 is KGHSH and CDR2 is LQKENI in the germline V gene. There are 16 residues in the CDR3. J was trimmed by 4 bases and V by 6 bases; bases with no gene match: 12. CDR3: CASSLPGQGVFTEAFF. For the CDR3, the DNA is TGTGCCAGCTCTCTTCCGGGACAGGGTGTCTTCACTGAAGCTTTCTTT. Variable domain in full (rest from reference TRBV18 and TRBJ1-1): NAGVMQNPRHLVRRRGQEARLRCSPMKGHSHVYWYRQLPEEGLKFMVYLQKENIIDESGMPKERFSAEFPKEGPSILRIQQVVRGDSAAYFCASSLPGQGVFTEAFFGQGTRLTVV.

The genes are TRBV7-9 and TRBJ2-5, with 10 bases fitting TRBD1. Germline-derived CDR1 and CDR2 are SEHNR and FQNEAQ (reference sequence). The CDR3 has 16 amino acids. With V trimmed by 5 bases and J by 0 bases, 6 bases remained unmatched. CDR3 region: CASSRSDRGYQETQYF. The CDR3 DNA is TGTGCCAGCAGCCGTTCGGACAGGGGGTACCAAGAGACCCAGTACTTC.

This clone was observed a few times. The chain links TRBV5-6 to TRBJ1-2; 7 bases line up with TRBD1. CDR3 length: 14 residues. V gave up 4 bases and J gave up 6 bases; unmatched junction bases: 9. Germline V gives CDR1 SGHDT, CDR2 YYEEEE. The CDR3 coding sequence is TGTGCCAGCAGCCCCATGAAAGGGGGCGATGGCTACACCTTC. Amino acid sequence: CASSPMKGGDGYTF.

CDR3 region: CAWGPVTEAYEQYF. In nucleotides, the CDR3 is TGTGCCTGGGGGCCCGTGACGGAGGCCTACGAGCAGTACTTC. The chain is built from TRBV30 and TRBJ2-7; maybe TRBD2 (5 bases). The germline V and J ends were trimmed by 5 bases and 2 bases, with 16 bases remaining between them. From germline, CDR1 is GTSNPN and CDR2 SVGIG (reference sequence). There are 14 residues in the CDR3.

V is TRBV11-3 and J is TRBJ2-5; the match to TRBD2 covers 16 bases. CDR3 length: 17 residues. Germline CDR1 SGHNT, CDR2 YENEEA. Germline trimming cut 5 bases from V and 1 base from J; bases unmatched to any gene: 4. CDR3 sequence reads: CASSTGTSGGAQETQYF. The CDR3, as DNA: TGTGCCAGCAGCACCGGGACTAGCGGGGGGGCCCAAGAGACCCAGTACTTC.

The chain joins TRBV6-2 or TRBV6-3 to TRBJ1-5; D possibly corresponds to TRBD1 (6 bases). The V end was cut by 5 bases, the J end by 5 bases, with 13 bases between. Germline V lookup: CDR1 MNHEY, CDR2 SVGEGT. This CDR3 region has 14 residues. The CDR3 sequence is CASSTDRQHQPQHF. In DNA form, the CDR3 reads TGTGCCAGCAGTACAGACAGGCAACATCAGCCCCAGCATTTT.

This clone was picked up a small number of times. V gene TRBV2 combines with J gene TRBJ2-3; 7 positions match TRBD2. V lost 8 bases to trimming and J lost 2 bases; unmatched junction nucleotides: 4. This CDR3 region has 13 residues. Germline V CDR1 and CDR2: SNHLY, FYNNEI. The CDR3 DNA follows: TGTGCCAGCGCGGGGGAGCACACAGATACGCAGTATTTT. This translates into CASAGEHTDTQYF.

V gene TRBV2 combines with J gene TRBJ2-7, with a tentative D call TRBD1 (6 bases). V shed 3 bases and J shed 3 bases, with 18 bases lying between them. Germline CDR1 and CDR2: SNHLY and FYNNEI. The CDR3 is made up of 16 amino acids. CDR3 DNA: TGTGCCAGCAGTGACGAAAGGACAGCTCAAAACTACGAGCAGTACTTC. Residues: CASSDERTAQNYEQYF.

The chain employs TRBV7-9 and TRBJ2-5; D not resolved. This CDR3 spans 15 amino acids. CDR1 is SEHNR, CDR2 FQNEAQ, per germline (reference sequence). Deletions cut 2 bases from V and 3 bases from J, with 13 bases between. The CDR3 loop is CASSLKRIGKETQYF. The CDR3, as DNA: TGTGCCAGCAGCTTAAAGCGTATCGGCAAAGAGACCCAGTACTTC. Full variable domain (remainder filled in from reference TRBV7-9 and TRBJ2-5): DTGVSQNPRHKITKRGQNVTFRCDPISEHNRLYWYRQTLGQGPEFLTYFQNEAQLEKSRLLSDRFSAERPKGSFSTLEIQRTEQGDSAMYLCASSLKRIGKETQYFGPGTRLLVL.

The chain joins TRBV7-9 to TRBJ1-5; no reliable D call. Trimming removed 8 bases at V and 0 bases at J, with 11 bases between. Germline CDR1 reads SEHNR; CDR2 reads FQNEAQ (reference sequence). The CDR3 extends over 14 amino acids. In DNA form, the CDR3 reads TGTGCCAGCGCTCCCCGGGATAGCAATCAGCCCCAGCATTTT. Amino acids: CASAPRDSNQPQHF.

The chain couples TRBV7-9 to TRBJ1-2; 11 bases agree with TRBD1. CDR1 SEHNR and CDR2 FQNEAQ come from the germline V gene (reference sequence). This CDR3 spans 15 amino acids. J was trimmed by 7 bases and V by 6 bases; bases with no gene match: 10. The CDR3 bases are TGTGCCAGCAGTTCTCCGGGACAGGGGGTTTCTGGCTACACCTTC. The encoded protein is CASSSPGQGVSGYTF.

V gene TRBV5-1 combines with J gene TRBJ1-4; 11 nucleotides align to TRBD1. The germline gives CDR1 SGHRS, CDR2 YFSETQ. The trim removed 6 bases at V and 8 bases at J, leaving 9 bases unmatched. The CDR3 runs to 15 residues. This CDR3 reads CASTPRGTGGEKLFF. CDR3 bases: TGCGCCAGCACCCCCCGCGGGACAGGGGGAGAAAAACTGTTTTTT.

V and J are TRBV5-1 and TRBJ1-2, with 9 bases that match TRBD1. The V and J ends lost 1 base and 5 bases, in that order; junction bases with no gene match: 6. Germline assignment: CDR1 SGHRS and CDR2 YFSETQ. The length of the CDR3 is 15 residues. The CDR3 reads CASSLSATGGYGYTF. The CDR3 coding sequence is TGCGCCAGCAGCTTGTCCGCGACAGGGGGTTATGGCTACACCTTC.

The chain couples TRBV30 to TRBJ1-6, with a tentative D call TRBD1 (6 bases). Germline V CDR1 and CDR2: GTSNPN, SVGIG (reference sequence). The V and J ends lost 7 bases and 0 bases respectively, with 13 bases between them. This CDR3 region has 15 residues. CDR3 sequence: CALDSIDSYNSPLHF. CDR3 coding DNA: TGTGCCTTGGACAGCATAGACTCCTATAATTCACCCCTCCACTTT.

V is TRBV28 and J is TRBJ2-3, with 9 bases identical to TRBD1. Germline CDR1 is MDHEN and CDR2 is SYDVKM. The V gene end was trimmed by 8 bases and the J gene end by 2 bases; junction bases not matched to a gene: 14. CDR3 length: 17 residues. CDR3 coding DNA: TGTGCCAGCTCTCGCTTCACAGGGGGCCTATCCACAGATACGCAGTATTTT. It translates to CASSRFTGGLSTDTQYF.

The count of this clone is one. The chain links TRBV24-1 to TRBJ2-1; D is perhaps TRBD2 (7 bases). The germline V and J ends were trimmed by 9 bases and 7 bases, with 18 bases remaining between them. The CDR3 runs 14 residues. CDR1 is KGHDR and CDR2 is SFDVKD in the germline V gene. The chain's CDR3 is CATGAGGGLNEQFF. The CDR3 coding sequence is TGTGCCACCGGAGCTGGGGGGGGGCTAAATGAGCAGTTCTTC.

The chain has TRBV27 and TRBJ1-2; tentatively, D is TRBD1 (5 bases). Germline CDR1 and CDR2: MNHEY and SMNVEV (reference sequence). With 5 bases removed from V and 4 bases from J, the gap between germline ends came to 14 bases. The CDR3 extends over 14 amino acids. The CDR3 DNA follows: TGTGCCAGCAGTCCACTGCGGGACGGCTATGGCTACACCTTC. It translates to CASSPLRDGYGYTF.